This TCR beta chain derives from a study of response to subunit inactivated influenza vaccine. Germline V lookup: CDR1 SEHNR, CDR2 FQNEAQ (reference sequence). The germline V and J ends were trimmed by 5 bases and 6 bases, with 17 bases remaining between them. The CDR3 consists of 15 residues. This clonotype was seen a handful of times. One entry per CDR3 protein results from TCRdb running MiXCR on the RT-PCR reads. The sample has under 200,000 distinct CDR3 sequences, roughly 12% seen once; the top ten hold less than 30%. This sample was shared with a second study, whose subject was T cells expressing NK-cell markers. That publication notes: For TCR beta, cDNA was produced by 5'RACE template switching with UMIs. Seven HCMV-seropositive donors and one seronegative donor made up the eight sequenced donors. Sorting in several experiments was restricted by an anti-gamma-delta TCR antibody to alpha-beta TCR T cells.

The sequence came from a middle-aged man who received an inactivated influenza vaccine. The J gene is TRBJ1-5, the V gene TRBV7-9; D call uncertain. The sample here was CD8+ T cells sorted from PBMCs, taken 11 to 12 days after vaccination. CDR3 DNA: TGTGCCAGCAGCAGCGGTGGGAGCGCGGGTCAGCCCCAGCATTTT. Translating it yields CASSSGGSAGQPQHF.